This T cell receptor beta chain was documented in a study of shared clonotypes between healthy human individuals. Study results and caveats: In having few donors, the study represented limited genetic and exposure-history diversity.

In regard to this clone: Its specificity is not known.

Generated by immunoSEQ multiplex PCR, the TCRdb table keeps only in-frame clones and is missing some. This table holds roughly 480,000 clones, about 80% found once. All donors were Caucasian adults living in Nashville, Tennessee. The germline V gene encodes CDR1 MRHNA and CDR2 SNTAGT. Germline trimming cut 6 bases from V and 7 bases from J; bases unmatched to any gene: 12. CDR3 length: 15 residues. The sequenced material came from PBMCs. The receptor was derived from a woman in her thirties or forties in good health. Some clones in this sample may be carry-over from other donors' samples. The gene calls are TRBV6-4 and TRBJ2-1; 7 positions agree with TRBD2. CDR3 amino acids: CASRPSSGILNEQFF. CDR3 coding DNA: TGTGCCAGCAGGCCCTCCAGCGGGATATTAAATGAGCAGTTCTTC.